The TCR beta chain described here comes from a study of Graves' ophthalmopathy and Graves' hyperthyroidism. CDR3 size: 14 residues. V dropped 0 bases and J dropped 5 bases, with 11 bases sitting between them. CDR1 and CDR2 (germline): DFQATT, SNEGSKA (reference sequence). RNA transcripts yielded amplified TCR beta CDR3 regions. Amplification began with first-round RT-PCR using HTBI primers, then second-round multiplex PCR was performed. Each CDR3 protein gets one entry after TCRdb re-called the multiplex PCR reads with MiXCR. This sample has around 1.1 million distinct CDR3 sequences, with about two fifths found just once.

The V gene is TRBV20-1, the J gene TRBJ1-5; D gene uncertain. This TCR derives from an adult man with Graves' hyperthyroidism. Sequenced: peripheral blood or thyroid tissue (not recorded which). CDR3 nucleotide sequence: TGCAGTGCTAGAGATCGAGGGAGTTATCAGCCCCAGCATTTT. This gives the protein CSARDRGSYQPQHF.